The sequence of this T cell receptor beta chain was determined in a study of T cells in Graves' hyperthyroidism and ophthalmopathy. Looking at the study overall: Peripheral blood was secured at the point of initial diagnosis, before any treatment. Findings and caveats of the study: Ophthalmopathy was told apart from stable hyperthyroidism by a 13 V-J model.

Any patient presenting with uncontrolled infection, other autoimmune disease, pregnancy or lactation was left out. PBMCs were derived from roughly 9.6 ml fresh peripheral blood. The TCR beta CDR3 regions underwent amplification using RNA transcripts as the source. The HTBI set primed first-round TCR CDR3 RT-PCR. TCRdb analysed the multiplex PCR reads with MiXCR anew, one entry per CDR3 protein. The table shows about 400,000 distinct CDR3 sequences, with 13% occurring only once. This clonotype has a count of ten or more. Its antigen is as yet unknown. Trimming removed 2 bases from V and 2 bases from J, with 9 bases in between. CDR3 size: 14 residues. CDR1 and CDR2 from the germline V gene are MDHEN and SYDVKM.

The source is a young woman with Graves' hyperthyroidism. Input material: blood. The chain links TRBV28 to TRBJ1-2; the D is unclear. The DNA for the CDR3 is TGTGCCAGCAGTTTAAGTTATGGAAACTATGGCTACACCTTC. Amino acid sequence: CASSLSYGNYGYTF.